This passage covers 14 T cell receptor beta chains from one sample sequenced in a study of PD-1 and CTLA-4 blockade in melanoma. This table comes from immunoSEQ multiplex PCR, and its TCRdb copy is limited to in-frame clones, with some not included. Among around 31,000 clones listed, about nine tenths were seen once. This specimen consisted of CD8+ T cells from peripheral blood, obtained from a patient given anti-PD-1 treatment. All receptors come from a human donor with melanoma.

The chain combines TRBV27 with TRBJ2-7; D might be TRBD1 or TRBD2, each matching 6 bases. V was clipped by 0 bases and J by 1 base, with 13 bases between them. This CDR3 comprises 16 residues. The V gene's germline CDR1 is MNHEY and CDR2 SMNVEV (reference sequence). CDR3 protein: CASSLSSGAISYEQYF. The CDR3 DNA follows: TGTGCCAGCAGTTTATCCTCGGGGGCCATTTCCTACGAGCAGTACTTC.

CDR3 coding DNA: TGTGCCAGCAGCTTTGGCGTCAATCAGCCCCAGCATTTT. Amino acids: CASSFGVNQPQHF. The V and J genes are TRBV5-6 and TRBJ1-5; the D is unclear. There are 13 residues in the CDR3. Germline values: CDR1 SGHDT, CDR2 YYEEEE. V shed 2 bases and J shed 3 bases, with 6 bases lying between them.

In DNA form, the CDR3 reads TGTGCCAGCAGCGAAACTGGGGATCCTGGCAATCAGCCCCAGCATTTT. Translated: CASSETGDPGNQPQHF. The chain uses TRBV9 and TRBJ1-5; D uncertain. V was clipped by 3 bases and J by 2 bases, with 15 bases between them. This CDR3 is 16 amino acids long. Germline V gene data show CDR1 as SGDLS and CDR2 as YYNGEE.

The V gene is TRBV4-1, the J gene TRBJ2-7; D may correspond to TRBD1 or TRBD2 (5 bases each). Trimming left V 2 bases short and J 1 base short, with 15 bases between. The CDR3 sequence is 16 residues long. CDR1 and CDR2 (germline): MGHRA, YSYEKL. CDR3 residues: CASSQPNRDASYEQYF. The CDR3 DNA reads TGCGCCAGCAGCCAACCTAACCGGGACGCGTCCTACGAGCAGTACTTC.

This clone was observed once. The chain employs TRBV7-9 and TRBJ1-4; D is unclear. The CDR3 consists of 13 residues. V was trimmed by 5 bases and J by 5 bases, leaving 9 bases between them. Germline V gene lookup returns CDR1 SEHNR and CDR2 FQNEAQ (reference sequence). The DNA of the CDR3 is TGTGCCAGCAGCCCTGGGCTGAATGAAAAACTGTTTTTT. Translated: CASSPGLNEKLFF.

This chain connects TRBV27 to TRBJ1-1, with D perhaps TRBD1 (5 bases). The CDR3 extends over 14 amino acids. Germline V gene lookup returns CDR1 MNHEY and CDR2 SMNVEV (reference sequence). With 4 bases removed from V and 1 base from J, the gap between germline ends came to 10 bases. The DNA for the CDR3 is TGTGCCAGCAGTTCCCATGGGGCGAACACTGAAGCTTTCTTT. This encodes CASSSHGANTEAFF.

This rearrangement joins TRBV12-3 or TRBV12-4 to TRBJ2-1; 8 nucleotides agree with TRBD2. The CDR3 runs 12 residues. V shed 7 bases, J shed 7 bases, and the junction held 3 bases outside the gene matches. CDR3 nucleotides: TGTGCCAGCACCCGGGGGGGGAATGAGCAGTTCTTC. Protein sequence: CASTRGGNEQFF.

The chain recombines TRBV27 with TRBJ1-5, with no clear D. V lost 4 bases to trimming and J lost 0 bases, with 16 bases between them. Per the germline V gene, CDR1 is MNHEY and CDR2 is SMNVEV (reference sequence). The CDR3 loop spans 17 amino acids. CDR3 nucleotides: TGTGCCAGCAGTTCGAATCTGGGTTGGAATAGCAATCAGCCCCAGCATTTT. Residues: CASSSNLGWNSNQPQHF.

The rearrangement links TRBV28 to TRBJ1-2, with D uncertain. Germline V gene lookup returns CDR1 MDHEN and CDR2 SYDVKM. The CDR3 is 11 amino acids. Trimming removed 7 bases from V and 6 bases from J, with 9 bases in between. The DNA of the CDR3 is TGTGCCAGCAAGGGCGGGCATGGCTACACCTTC. Protein sequence: CASKGGHGYTF.

This chain connects TRBV5-1 to TRBJ1-1, with D unresolved. Germline values: CDR1 SGHRS, CDR2 YFSETQ. Trimming stripped 2 bases from V and 2 bases from J, with 4 bases between. The length of the CDR3 is 12 residues. CDR3 DNA: TGCGCCAGCAGCTTAACCAACACTGAAGCTTTCTTT. It translates to CASSLTNTEAFF.

V is TRBV6-5 and J is TRBJ1-6; D gene ambiguous. The V end was cut by 2 bases, the J end by 7 bases, with 9 bases between. There are 14 residues in the CDR3. The germline V gene has CDR1 MNHEY and CDR2 SVGAGI. CDR3 region: CASSYGLGNSPLHF. Here the CDR3 DNA reads TGTGCCAGCAGTTACGGGCTTGGGAATTCACCCCTCCACTTT.

This clone was detected a few times. The J gene is TRBJ2-3, the V gene TRBV27, with 11 bases fitting TRBD2. V gave up 5 bases and J gave up 9 bases; unmatched junction bases: 4. The CDR3 has 13 residues. In germline, CDR1 is MNHEY, CDR2 SMNVEV (reference sequence). CDR3 in amino acids: CASSETSGATQYF. CDR3 in DNA: TGTGCCAGCAGTGAGACTAGCGGGGCCACGCAGTATTTT.

J is TRBJ1-1 and V is TRBV7-6; D remains ambiguous. Trimming took 3 bases from V and 1 from J, leaving 15 bases between them. Looked up from germline, CDR1 is SGHVS and CDR2 is FNYEAQ. The CDR3 is 16 residues long. This CDR3 reads CASSFGIPSPNTEAFF. CDR3 nucleotide sequence: TGTGCCAGCAGCTTCGGGATCCCCTCTCCGAACACTGAAGCTTTCTTT.

The V call is TRBV28, the J call TRBJ1-1; 7 nucleotides agree with TRBD1. Trimming took 6 bases from V and 2 from J; bases not matched to a gene: 6. The CDR3 is made up of 14 amino acids. Germline loops: CDR1 MDHEN, CDR2 SYDVKM. CDR3 sequence: CASRYGTDNTEAFF. DNA of the CDR3: TGTGCCAGCAGGTACGGGACAGATAACACTGAAGCTTTCTTT.